This TCR beta chain was profiled in a study of a mutant IDH1 vaccine in newly diagnosed glioma. Study in general: Treated patients had a mean age of about 40 years and a sex split that was roughly 62% male and approximately 40% female.

This clone was counted only a few times. Its antigen is as yet unknown. The CDR3 has 12 amino acids. Trimming left V 3 bases short and J 10 bases short, with 8 bases between. The germline V gene has CDR1 SGHTS and CDR2 YDEGEE. As for time point: week 47, end of study. Doses of 300 ug of mutant IDH1 20-mer peptide were given with topical imiquimod. Some clones are missing from TCRdb's copy, which holds only in-frame ones; the method was immunoSEQ multiplex PCR. The sample lists about 85,000 clones, roughly 91% occurring once. The sequence was collected from a woman aged 50 to 60 with glioma. The sample consisted of PBMCs, taken from a glioma patient whose treatment included an IDH1 peptide vaccine. V gene TRBV5-8 combines with J gene TRBJ1-6; D unclear. CDR3: CASSSSWSPLHF. The CDR3 nucleotides are TGTGCCAGCAGCTCGAGTTGGTCACCCCTCCACTTT.